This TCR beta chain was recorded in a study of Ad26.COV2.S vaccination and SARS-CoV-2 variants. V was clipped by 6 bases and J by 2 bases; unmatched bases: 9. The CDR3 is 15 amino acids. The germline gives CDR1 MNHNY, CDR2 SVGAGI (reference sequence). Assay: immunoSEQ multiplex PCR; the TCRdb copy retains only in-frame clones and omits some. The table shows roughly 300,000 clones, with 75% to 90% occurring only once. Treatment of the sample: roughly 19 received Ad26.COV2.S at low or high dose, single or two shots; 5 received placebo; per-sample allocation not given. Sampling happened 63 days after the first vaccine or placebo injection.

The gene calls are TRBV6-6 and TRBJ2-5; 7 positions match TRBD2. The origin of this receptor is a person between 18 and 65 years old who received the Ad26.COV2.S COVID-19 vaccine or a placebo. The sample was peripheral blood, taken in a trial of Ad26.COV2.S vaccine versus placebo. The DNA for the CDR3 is TGTGCCAGCAGCCAGCGGGAAGAAAGTCAAGAGACCCAGTACTTC. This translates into CASSQREESQETQYF.